This TCR beta chain was identified during a study of T cells expressing NK-cell markers. As for the study in general: Out of eight donors sequenced, seven tested HCMV-seropositive and the remaining one seronegative. Study results and caveats: CD8+ T cells in roughly six donors included dominant NKG2C+ clonotypes at about 1.0-8%. Once again these clonotypes came out on top in the CD3+CD56-NKG2C+ fraction of several donors.

With regard to this clonotype: Its antigen is undetermined.

Germline lookup yields CDR1 SNHLY and CDR2 FYNNEI. The CDR3 is 14 residues long. A 5'RACE template switching approach incorporating UMIs was used to make TCR beta cDNA. TCRdb re-called the 5' RACE reads and shows each CDR3 protein once, DNA omitted. This sample's table has approximately 440,000 distinct CDR3 sequences. The sample consisted of blood T cells: a sorted CD56 or NKG2C T cell subset, CD4+ or CD8+ T cells, or bulk PBMC T cells (not recorded which). This clonotype was sampled from a woman between 45 and 65 years old in good health. The chain recombines TRBV2 with TRBJ2-2. Here the CDR3 reads CASSYSHRTGELFF.